The entry below gives a single TCR beta chain sequence along with its context. Trimming left V 3 bases short and J 2 bases short, with 12 bases between. CDR1 is SGHNT and CDR2 is YYREEE in the germline V gene (reference sequence). The CDR3 length is 14 residues. The data are from a study of blood T cell repertoires in COVID-19. Study at large: The study drew acute and convalescent COVID-19 samples from the United States, Italy and Spain. T cells, B-cell-depleted T cells, or PBMCs provided the cDNA or gDNA that served as material.

Original analysis: It was from reference gene primer amplification that nucleated cell counts were estimated. Sequenced by immunoSEQ multiplex PCR; TCRdb stores in-frame clones only, minus some. Clone size and V and J calls were adopted from that table, with D and trimming inferred from the DNA. The sample lists under 150,000 clones; approximately 85% were seen once. Sequencing used peripheral blood. This TCR was recovered from a human donor in a cohort sampled during active COVID-19. V usage is TRBV5-4 and J usage is TRBJ2-7, with a possible D match to TRBD1 (5 bases). DNA for the CDR3: TGTGCCAGCAGCTCCATCAGACAGCCCTACGAGCAGTACTTC. Residues: CASSSIRQPYEQYF.